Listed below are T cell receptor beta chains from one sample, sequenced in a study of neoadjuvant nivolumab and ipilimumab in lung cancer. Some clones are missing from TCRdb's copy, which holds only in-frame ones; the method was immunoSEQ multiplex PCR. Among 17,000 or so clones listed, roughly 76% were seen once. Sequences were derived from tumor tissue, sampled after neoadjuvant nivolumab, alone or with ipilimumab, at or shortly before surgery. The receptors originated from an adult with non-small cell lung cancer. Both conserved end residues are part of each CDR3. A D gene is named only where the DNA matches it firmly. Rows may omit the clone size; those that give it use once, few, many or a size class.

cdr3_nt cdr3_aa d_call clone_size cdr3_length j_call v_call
TGTGCCAGCAGTTTAGGACAGGGTCGCTACACCTTC CASSLGQGRYTF TRBD1 NA 12 TRBJ1-2 TRBV6-1
TGTGCCTGGAGCTTGTCGGAGGGGACTGAAGCTTTCTTT CAWSLSEGTEAFF NA NA 13 TRBJ1-1 TRBV30
TGTGCCAGCAGCCTGTTTGATGGGGCGAACACTGAAGCTTTCTTT CASSLFDGANTEAFF NA NA 15 TRBJ1-1 TRBV5-5
TGCGCCAGCAGCCAAGATCAGCGGGGCGGTGGCTACACCTTC CASSQDQRGGGYTF NA NA 14 TRBJ1-2 TRBV4-3
TGTGCCAGCAGCTTAGAACCGGGACAGAACAATGAGCAGTTCTTC CASSLEPGQNNEQFF TRBD1 NA 15 TRBJ2-1 TRBV7-6
TGCAGCGTTGACAGAAACACTGAAGCTTTCTTT CSVDRNTEAFF NA NA 11 TRBJ1-1 TRBV29-1
TGCAGCGTTGAGAAGACACCCCCTAACTATGGCTACACCTTC CSVEKTPPNYGYTF NA NA 14 TRBJ1-2 TRBV29-1
TGTGCCAGCTCACCTCCACCTAGAAACGAGCAGTACTTC CASSPPPRNEQYF NA NA 13 TRBJ2-7 TRBV18
TGCGCCAGCAGCGACGGACAGGGGGTACATGAGTACTTC CASSDGQGVHEYF TRBD1 once 13 TRBJ2-7 TRBV5-1
TGCGCCAGCAGCTCCCCAGGGAGGAGCACTGAAGCTTTCTTT CASSSPGRSTEAFF NA NA 14 TRBJ1-1 TRBV5-1
TGTGCCGGCCGGGACACCCTAAATTCACCCCTCCACTTT CAGRDTLNSPLHF NA NA 13 TRBJ1-6 TRBV7-9
TGTGCCAGCAGCCCCCTTCCCCGTTTCAGGGTCTCCTACGAGCAGTACTTC CASSPLPRFRVSYEQYF NA NA 17 TRBJ2-7 TRBV7-3
TGTGCCAGCAGCACCCAGGGACGCTCAGAGTACGTGATCTTT CASSTQGRSEYVIF NA NA 14 TRBJ1-1 TRBV7-3
TGTGCCAGTTGGGACGGGAGCTCCTACGAGCAGTACTTC CASWDGSSYEQYF NA few 13 TRBJ2-7 TRBV7-9
TGTGCCAGCAGGGCAGGGGCCGCCCCCTACGAGCAGTACTTC CASRAGAAPYEQYF NA NA 14 TRBJ2-7 TRBV28
TGTGCCAGCAGGGGGGACTTAACCACTGAAGCTTTCTTT CASRGDLTTEAFF NA NA 13 TRBJ1-1 TRBV6-1
TGTGCCAGCAGTGGCTCTGGGGCCAACGTCCTGACTTTC CASSGSGANVLTF NA NA 13 TRBJ2-6 TRBV6-5
TGTGCCAGCAGTCCCGGGCCTCAAGCAGCCTATGGCTACACCTTC CASSPGPQAAYGYTF NA NA 15 TRBJ1-2 TRBV27
TGTGCCCAGACCGGTAATGATAATTCACCCCTCCACTTT CAQTGNDNSPLHF NA NA 13 TRBJ1-6 TRBV30
TGTGCCAGCAGCGCAGCGGACAGAGAATCCTATGGCTACACCTTC CASSAADRESYGYTF NA once 15 TRBJ1-2 TRBV9
TGTGCCAGCAGTGAAGCGGGTCAGGACTATGGCTACACCTTC CASSEAGQDYGYTF NA once 14 TRBJ1-2 TRBV6-1
TGTGCCAGCAGCTTAGGAGGGGGGGACAGGAGGACGAAAGAGCAGTACTTC CASSLGGGDRRTKEQYF NA few 17 TRBJ2-7 TRBV7-2
TGTGCCAGCAGCCCCCCGGTAGGGGGGAAGAGATTCGAGCAGTTCTTC CASSPPVGGKRFEQFF NA NA 16 TRBJ2-1 TRBV7-9
TGTGCCAGCAGCGTAGCTCCGCGGGATGGGGGGGGTCGCGAGCAGTACTTC CASSVAPRDGGGREQYF TRBD2 NA 17 TRBJ2-7 TRBV9
TGCGCCAGCAGGGTGTCTTGGGGTAAGAGCTCCTACGAGCAGTACTTC CASRVSWGKSSYEQYF NA NA 16 TRBJ2-7 TRBV4-3
TGTGCCTGGAGTGTAGGGGCCACTGAAGCTTTCTTT CAWSVGATEAFF NA few 12 TRBJ1-1 TRBV30
TGCAGTGCTAGTGAGTGGACTGAAGCTTTCTTT CSASEWTEAFF NA NA 11 TRBJ1-1 TRBV20-1
TGTGCCAGCAGCTTGGCAGGGGGCTATGGCTACACCTTC CASSLAGGYGYTF TRBD1 few 13 TRBJ1-2 TRBV5-4
TGCGCCAGCAGCTTTATTGGGGATGCTAACTATGGCTACACCTTC CASSFIGDANYGYTF NA NA 15 TRBJ1-2 TRBV5-1
TGTGCCGCGGGGGGAACTAGCGGGGGCAACGAGCAGTACTTC CAAGGTSGGNEQYF TRBD2 NA 14 TRBJ2-7 TRBV6-1
TGTGCCAGCAGCGAACCGGGACAGACATACGAGCAGTACTTC CASSEPGQTYEQYF TRBD1 NA 14 TRBJ2-7 TRBV7-9
TGTGCCAGCTCACCACCGAGCGGCTACAATGAGCAGTTCTTC CASSPPSGYNEQFF NA NA 14 TRBJ2-1 TRBV18
TGCGCCAGCAGTTTGGACAGGGGCACCTACAATGAGCAGTTCTTC CASSLDRGTYNEQFF TRBD1 NA 15 TRBJ2-1 TRBV5-1
TGTGCCAGCAGCCCGGACAGGGTAGGAGCCAAAAACATTCAGTACTTC CASSPDRVGAKNIQYF TRBD1 NA 16 TRBJ2-4 TRBV5-4
TGTGCCAGCAGTTTCCGCCAGGACAGGGAAGAGTATGGCTACACCTTC CASSFRQDREEYGYTF TRBD1 few 16 TRBJ1-2 TRBV27
TGTGCCAGCAGCGTAGGAGAGGCCTACGGGAACACCATATATTTT CASSVGEAYGNTIYF NA NA 15 TRBJ1-3 TRBV9
TGTGCCAGCAGCGCAGGGAAGGAGCAGTACTTC CASSAGKEQYF NA medium-sized 11 TRBJ2-7 TRBV9